One T cell receptor beta chain is described in this entry. Its target is unknown. These data are taken from a study of monozygotic twins with inflammatory bowel disease. Findings and limits, study-wide: For repertoire similarity, concordant twins did not differ from discordant twins, possibly because power was limited. By inverse Simpson index, TCRbeta diversity was lower in IBD patients than in healthy co-twins.

Germline CDR1 and CDR2: KGHDR and SFDVKD. The CDR3 has 15 residues. TCRdb derives one entry per CDR3 protein from the 5' RACE reads, leaving out DNA. The sample spans over 150,000 distinct CDR3 sequences; the ten largest clones claim 2.4%. Skipping T cell sorting, the study isolated total RNA directly from whole blood. Sequences were obtained from blood. V usage is TRBV24-1 and J usage is TRBJ1-1. This clonotype was obtained from a human donor with ulcerative colitis or Crohn's disease, or a healthy co-twin of an affected twin (not recorded which). The CDR3: CATSDLQAVNTEAFF.